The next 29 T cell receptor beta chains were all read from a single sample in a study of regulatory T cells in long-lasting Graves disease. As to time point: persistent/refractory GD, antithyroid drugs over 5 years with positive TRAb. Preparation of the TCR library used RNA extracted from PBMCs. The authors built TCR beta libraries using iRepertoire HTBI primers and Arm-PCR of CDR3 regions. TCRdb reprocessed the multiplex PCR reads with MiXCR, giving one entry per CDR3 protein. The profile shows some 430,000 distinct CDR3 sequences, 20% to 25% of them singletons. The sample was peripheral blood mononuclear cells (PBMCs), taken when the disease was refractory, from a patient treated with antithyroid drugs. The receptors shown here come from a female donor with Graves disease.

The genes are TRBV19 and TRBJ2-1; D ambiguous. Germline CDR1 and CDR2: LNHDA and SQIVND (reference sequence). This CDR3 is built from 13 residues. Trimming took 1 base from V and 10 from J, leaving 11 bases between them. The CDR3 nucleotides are TGTGCCAGTAGTATAGGAAGCAGTTTGGAGCAGTTCTTC. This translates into CASSIGSSLEQFF.

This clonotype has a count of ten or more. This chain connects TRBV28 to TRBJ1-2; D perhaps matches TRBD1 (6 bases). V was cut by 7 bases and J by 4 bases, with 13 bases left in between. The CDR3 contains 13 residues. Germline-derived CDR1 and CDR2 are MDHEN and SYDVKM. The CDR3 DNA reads TGTGCCAGCACCTTTGACAGGCGCTATGGCTACACCTTC. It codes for CASTFDRRYGYTF.

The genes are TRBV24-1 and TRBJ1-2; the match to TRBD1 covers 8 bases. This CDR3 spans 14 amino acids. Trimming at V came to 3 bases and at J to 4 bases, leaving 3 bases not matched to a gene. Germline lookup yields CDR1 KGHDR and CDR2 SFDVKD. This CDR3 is CATSDPGGRYGYTF. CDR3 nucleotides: TGTGCCACCAGTGATCCAGGGGGCCGCTATGGCTACACCTTC.

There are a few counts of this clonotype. CDR3 DNA sequence: TGTGCCAGTAGTACCACAGGGGTGGGGGGGGAGACCCAGTACTTC. Translation: CASSTTGVGGETQYF. V and J are TRBV19 and TRBJ2-5; D tentatively fits TRBD1 or TRBD2 (7 bases each). Germline CDR1 reads LNHDA; CDR2 reads SQIVND (reference sequence). The CDR3 consists of 15 residues. The V and J ends lost 4 bases and 5 bases respectively, with 17 bases between them.

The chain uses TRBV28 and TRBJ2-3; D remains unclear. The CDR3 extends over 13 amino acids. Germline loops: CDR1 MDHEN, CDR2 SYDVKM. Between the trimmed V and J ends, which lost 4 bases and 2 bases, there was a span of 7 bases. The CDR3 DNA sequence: TGTGCCAGCAGTTCTTCTATCACAGATACGCAGTATTTT. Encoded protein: CASSSSITDTQYF.

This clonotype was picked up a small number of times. CDR3 coding DNA: TGCAGCGTCGCTGAGCAGGACACCGGGGAGCTGTTTTTT. Its translation is CSVAEQDTGELFF. The J gene is TRBJ2-2, the V gene TRBV29-1, with no clear D. CDR3 size: 13 residues. The V gene's germline CDR1 is SQVTM and CDR2 ANQGSEA. Trimming left V 6 bases short and J 3 bases short, with 11 bases between.

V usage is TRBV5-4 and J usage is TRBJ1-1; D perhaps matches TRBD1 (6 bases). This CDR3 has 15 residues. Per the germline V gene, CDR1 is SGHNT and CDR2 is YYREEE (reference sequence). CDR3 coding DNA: TGTGTCAGTAAAGCCGGGACACCGATGAACACTGAAGCTTTCTTT. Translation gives CVSKAGTPMNTEAFF. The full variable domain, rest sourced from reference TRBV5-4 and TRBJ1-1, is ETGVTQSPTHLIKTRGQQVTLRCSSQSGHNTVSWYQQALGQGPQFIFQYYREEENGRGNFPPRFSGLQFPNYSSELNVNALELDDSALYLCVSKAGTPMNTEAFFGQGTRLTVV.

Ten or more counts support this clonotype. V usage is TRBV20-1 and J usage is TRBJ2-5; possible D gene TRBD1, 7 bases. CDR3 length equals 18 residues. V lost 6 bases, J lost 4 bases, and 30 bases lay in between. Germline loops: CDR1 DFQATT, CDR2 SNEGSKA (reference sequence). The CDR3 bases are TGCAGTGCCCCCGACGTCAGGGGGGCCCCCAACTTCCGAGAGACCCAGTACTTC. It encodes CSAPDVRGAPNFRETQYF.

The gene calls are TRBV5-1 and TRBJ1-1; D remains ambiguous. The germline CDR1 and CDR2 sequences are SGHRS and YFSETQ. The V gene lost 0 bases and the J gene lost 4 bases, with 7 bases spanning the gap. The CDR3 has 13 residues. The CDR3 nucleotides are TGCGCCAGCAGCTTGGATGGGTTCACTGAAGCTTTCTTT. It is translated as CASSLDGFTEAFF. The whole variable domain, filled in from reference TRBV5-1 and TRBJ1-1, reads KAGVTQTPRYLIKTRGQQVTLSCSPISGHRSVSWYQQTPGQGLQFLFEYFSETQRNKGNFPGRFSGRQFSNSRSEMNVSTLELGDSALYLCASSLDGFTEAFFGQGTRLTVV.

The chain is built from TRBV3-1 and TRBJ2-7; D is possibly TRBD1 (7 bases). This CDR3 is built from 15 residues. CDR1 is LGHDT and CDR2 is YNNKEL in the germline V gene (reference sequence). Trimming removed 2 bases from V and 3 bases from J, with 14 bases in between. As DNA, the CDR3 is TGTGCCAGCAGCCAAACGCGGGACAGCCTCTACGAGCAGTACTTC. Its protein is CASSQTRDSLYEQYF.

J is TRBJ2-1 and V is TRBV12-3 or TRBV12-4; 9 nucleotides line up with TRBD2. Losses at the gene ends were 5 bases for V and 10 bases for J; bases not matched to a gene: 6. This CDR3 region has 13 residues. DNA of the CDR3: TGTGCCAGCAGTCCCGGGACTAGCAGCGAGCAGTTCTTC. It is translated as CASSPGTSSEQFF.

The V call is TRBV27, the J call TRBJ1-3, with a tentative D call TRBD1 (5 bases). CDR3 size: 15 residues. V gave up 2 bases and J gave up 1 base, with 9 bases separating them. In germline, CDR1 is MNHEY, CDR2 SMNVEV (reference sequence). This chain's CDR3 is CASSLGGRSGNTIYF. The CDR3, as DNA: TGTGCCAGCAGTTTAGGGGGGAGATCTGGAAACACCATATATTTT.

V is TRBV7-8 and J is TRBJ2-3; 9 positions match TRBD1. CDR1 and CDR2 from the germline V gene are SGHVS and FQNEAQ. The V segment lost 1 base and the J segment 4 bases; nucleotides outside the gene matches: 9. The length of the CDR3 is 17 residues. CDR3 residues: CASSLGSGTGSPDTQYF. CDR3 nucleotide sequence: TGTGCCAGCAGCTTAGGGTCCGGGACAGGGAGCCCAGATACGCAGTATTTT.

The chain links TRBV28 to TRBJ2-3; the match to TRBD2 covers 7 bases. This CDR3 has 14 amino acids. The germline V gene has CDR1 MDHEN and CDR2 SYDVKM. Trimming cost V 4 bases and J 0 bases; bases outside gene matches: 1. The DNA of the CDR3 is TGTGCCAGCAGTTCGACTAGCAGCACAGATACGCAGTATTTT. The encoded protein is CASSSTSSTDTQYF.

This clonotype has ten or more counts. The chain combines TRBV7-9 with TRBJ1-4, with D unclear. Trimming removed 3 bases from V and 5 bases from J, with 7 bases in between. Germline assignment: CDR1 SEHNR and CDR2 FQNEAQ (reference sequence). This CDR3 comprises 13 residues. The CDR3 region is CASSFIENEKLFF. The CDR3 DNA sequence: TGTGCCAGCAGCTTTATAGAGAATGAAAAACTGTTTTTT.

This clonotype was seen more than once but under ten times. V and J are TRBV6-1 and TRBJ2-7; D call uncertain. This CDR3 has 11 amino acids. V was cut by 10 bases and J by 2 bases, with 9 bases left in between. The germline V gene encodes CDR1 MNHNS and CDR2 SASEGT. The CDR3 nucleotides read TGTGCCACTGGGTATGCCTACGAGCAGTACTTC. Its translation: CATGYAYEQYF.

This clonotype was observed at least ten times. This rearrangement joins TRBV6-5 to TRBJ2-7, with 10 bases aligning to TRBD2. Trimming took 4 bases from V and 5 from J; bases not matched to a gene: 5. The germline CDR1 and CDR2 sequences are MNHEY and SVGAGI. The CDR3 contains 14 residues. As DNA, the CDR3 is TGTGCCAGCAGTTCTCCTAGCGGGAGAAACGAGCAGTACTTC. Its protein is CASSSPSGRNEQYF.

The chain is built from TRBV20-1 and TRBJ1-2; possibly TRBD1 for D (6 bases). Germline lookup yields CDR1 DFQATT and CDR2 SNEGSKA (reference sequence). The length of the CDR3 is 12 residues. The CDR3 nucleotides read TGCAGCGGCACAGGGTTGGGCCATGGCTACACCTTC. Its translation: CSGTGLGHGYTF.

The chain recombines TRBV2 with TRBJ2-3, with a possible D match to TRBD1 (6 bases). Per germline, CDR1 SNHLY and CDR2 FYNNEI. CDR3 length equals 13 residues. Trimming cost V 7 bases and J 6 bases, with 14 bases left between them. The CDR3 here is CASTNRAVDTQYF. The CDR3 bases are TGTGCCAGCACTAACAGGGCGGTTGATACGCAGTATTTT.

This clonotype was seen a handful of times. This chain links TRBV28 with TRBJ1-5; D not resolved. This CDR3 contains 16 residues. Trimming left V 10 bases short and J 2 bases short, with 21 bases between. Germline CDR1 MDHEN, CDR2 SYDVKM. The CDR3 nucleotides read TGTGCCACCCTTATGATGGACGGAGGGCGCAATCAGCCCCAGCATTTT. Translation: CATLMMDGGRNQPQHF.

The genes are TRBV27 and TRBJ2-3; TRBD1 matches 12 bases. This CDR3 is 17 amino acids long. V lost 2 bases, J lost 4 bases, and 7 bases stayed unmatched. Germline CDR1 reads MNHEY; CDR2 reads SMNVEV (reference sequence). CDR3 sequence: CASSLGEGTGGPDTQYF. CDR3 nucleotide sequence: TGTGCCAGCAGTTTAGGCGAAGGGACAGGGGGCCCAGATACGCAGTATTTT.

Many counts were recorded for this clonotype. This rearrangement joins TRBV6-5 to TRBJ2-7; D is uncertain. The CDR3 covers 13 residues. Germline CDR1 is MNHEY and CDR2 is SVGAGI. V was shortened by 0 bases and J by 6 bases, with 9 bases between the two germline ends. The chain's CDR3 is CASSYSDGVEQYF. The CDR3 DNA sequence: TGTGCCAGCAGTTACTCGGACGGTGTCGAGCAGTACTTC.

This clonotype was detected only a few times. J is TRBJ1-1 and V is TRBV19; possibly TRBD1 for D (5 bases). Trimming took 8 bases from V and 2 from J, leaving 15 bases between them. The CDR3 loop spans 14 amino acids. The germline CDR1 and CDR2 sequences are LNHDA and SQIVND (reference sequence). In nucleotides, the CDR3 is TGTGCCAGTGGTGGGGCAGTCTACAACACTGAAGCTTTCTTT. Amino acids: CASGGAVYNTEAFF.

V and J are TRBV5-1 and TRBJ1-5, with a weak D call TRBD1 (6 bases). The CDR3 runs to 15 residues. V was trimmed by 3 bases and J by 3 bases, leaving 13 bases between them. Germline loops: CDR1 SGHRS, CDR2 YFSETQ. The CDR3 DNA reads TGCGCCAGCAGCTGGGGCGGGGACACCAATCAGCCCCAGCATTTT. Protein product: CASSWGGDTNQPQHF.

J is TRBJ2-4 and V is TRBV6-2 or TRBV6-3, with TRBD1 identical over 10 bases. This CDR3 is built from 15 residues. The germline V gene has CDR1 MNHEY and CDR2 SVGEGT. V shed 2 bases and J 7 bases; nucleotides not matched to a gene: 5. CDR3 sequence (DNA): TGTGCCAGCAGTTACGCCGGGACAGGGGTGAACATTCAGTACTTC. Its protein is CASSYAGTGVNIQYF.

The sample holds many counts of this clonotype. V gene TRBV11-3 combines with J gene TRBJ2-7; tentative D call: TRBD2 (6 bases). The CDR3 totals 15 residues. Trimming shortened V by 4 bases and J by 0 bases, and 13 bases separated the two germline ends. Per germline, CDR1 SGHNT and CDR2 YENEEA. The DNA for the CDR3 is TGTGCCAGCAGCTCATGGACTAACGACTCCTACGAGCAGTACTTC. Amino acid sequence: CASSSWTNDSYEQYF.

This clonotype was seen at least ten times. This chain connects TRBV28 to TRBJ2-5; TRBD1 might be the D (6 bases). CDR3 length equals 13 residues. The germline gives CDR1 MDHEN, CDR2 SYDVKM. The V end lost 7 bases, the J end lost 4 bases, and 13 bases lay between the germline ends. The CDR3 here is CASNGRGRETQYF. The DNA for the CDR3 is TGTGCCAGCAATGGCAGGGGCCGAGAGACCCAGTACTTC.

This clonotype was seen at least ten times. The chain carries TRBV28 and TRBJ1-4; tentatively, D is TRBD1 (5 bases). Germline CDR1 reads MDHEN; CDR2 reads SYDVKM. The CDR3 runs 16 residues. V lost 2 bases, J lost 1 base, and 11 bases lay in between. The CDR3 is CASSLAEQETNEKLFF. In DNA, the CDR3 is TGTGCCAGCAGTTTAGCCGAACAGGAAACTAATGAAAAACTGTTTTTT.

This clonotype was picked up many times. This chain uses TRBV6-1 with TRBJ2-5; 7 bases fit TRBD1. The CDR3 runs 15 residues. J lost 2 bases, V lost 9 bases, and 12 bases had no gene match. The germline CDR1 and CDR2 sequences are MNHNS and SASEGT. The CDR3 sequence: CASTRTGGTQETQYF. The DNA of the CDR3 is TGTGCCAGTACCAGGACAGGCGGTACTCAAGAGACCCAGTACTTC.